This TCR beta chain was retrieved from a study of T cell responses to AZD1222 COVID-19 vaccine. Using immunoSEQ multiplex PCR, the repertoire was profiled, and TCRdb retains in-frame clones only, with some absent. This table has 120,000 or so clones, roughly 85% appearing once. Sequences were derived from peripheral blood, sampled on day 0 of AZD1222 vaccination. The sequence was obtained from an adult in good health.

The CDR3 protein is CASRGRGETQYF. The CDR3 nucleotides are TGTGCCAGCCGGGGAAGAGGAGAGACCCAGTACTTC. V and J are TRBV12-3 or TRBV12-4 and TRBJ2-5, with D possibly TRBD2 on 5 matching bases. The V gene lost 8 bases and the J gene lost 4 bases, with 11 bases spanning the gap. The CDR3 sequence is 12 residues long.